This T cell receptor beta chain comes out of a study of identical twins. This clonotype was found a few times. Its antigen is unidentified. The junction differs from germline at one of its ends, possibly a read error. TCRdb reprocessed the 5' RACE reads via MiXCR and lists one record per CDR3 protein. The data hold 460,000 or so distinct CDR3 sequences, with 11% to 15% observed a single time. Overall study results and limits: Out-of-frame alpha sequences shared by twins showed excess low generation probability. Models predicted less out-of-frame TCR alpha sharing in monozygotic twins than was found.

The CDR3 covers 13 residues. Germline loops: CDR1 LGHNA, CDR2 YSLEER. The same sample was also studied in work on yellow fever vaccine responses in identical twins. From that paper: Twins reportedly had a vaccine T cell response that seemed partly convergent, partly personalized.

The receptor was isolated from a woman in her late teens or twenties in good health. The specimen was CD4+ T cells sorted from blood. The chain couples TRBV4-3 to TRBJ1-5, with D perhaps TRBD1 (5 bases). CDR3 amino acids: CASGQGPNQPQHF. The CDR3 DNA reads as TGCGCCAGCGGCCAGGGCCCTAATCAGCCCCAGCATTTT.